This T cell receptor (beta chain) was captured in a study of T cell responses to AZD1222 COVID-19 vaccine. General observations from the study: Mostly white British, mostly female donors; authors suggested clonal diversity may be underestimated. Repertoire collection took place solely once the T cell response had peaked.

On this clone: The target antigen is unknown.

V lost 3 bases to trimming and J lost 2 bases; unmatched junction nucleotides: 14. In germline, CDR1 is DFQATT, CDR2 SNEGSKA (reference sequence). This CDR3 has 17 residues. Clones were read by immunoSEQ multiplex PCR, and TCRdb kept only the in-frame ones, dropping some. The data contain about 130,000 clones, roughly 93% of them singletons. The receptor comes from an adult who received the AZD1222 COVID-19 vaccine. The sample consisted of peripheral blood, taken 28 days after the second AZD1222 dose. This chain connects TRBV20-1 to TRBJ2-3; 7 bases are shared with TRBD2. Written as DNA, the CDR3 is TGCAGTGCTAGTTTCCGTGGGGCTAGCGGATTCACAGATACGCAGTATTTT. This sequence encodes CSASFRGASGFTDTQYF.